This is a list of T cell receptor beta chains from one sample in a study of response to subunit inactivated influenza vaccine. TCRdb re-called the RT-PCR reads through MiXCR, storing one row per CDR3 protein. This sample has roughly 500,000 distinct CDR3 sequences; around 25% occur once, and the top ten carry 2.5% to 3%. These data were also reused for a study on T cells expressing NK-cell markers.

The sequences come from CD4+ T cells sorted from PBMCs, collected 11 to 12 days after vaccination. The receptor set was obtained from a man in his fifties who received an inactivated influenza vaccine. Both conserved end residues are part of each CDR3. A D gene is named only where the DNA matches it firmly. Clone sizes are given selectively: once, few, many, or a class where the clone is expanded.

V gene	J gene	clone size	D gene	CDR3 DNA	CDR3 protein
TRBV6-2/TRBV6-3	TRBJ2-7	-	-	TGTGCCAGCACTTATGACCTGGACGGCAGAACCTACGAGCAGTACTTC	CASTYDLDGRTYEQYF
TRBV15	TRBJ2-2	-	TRBD2	TGTGCCACCAGAAGAGCGGGAGGGCCCACCGGGGAGCTGTTTTTT	CATRRAGGPTGELFF
TRBV9	TRBJ2-1	few	-	TGTGCCAGCAGCGTAGGGGGCGGCCCCTACTACAATGAGCAGTTCTTC	CASSVGGGPYYNEQFF
TRBV28	TRBJ2-7	few	-	TGTGCCACAGGACAGACCTACGAGCAGTACTTC	CATGQTYEQYF
TRBV20-1	TRBJ1-1	-	-	TGCAGTGCTGAAGCGACAGGAGAGGGAAAGGCTTTCTTT	CSAEATGEGKAFF
TRBV24-1	TRBJ2-1	once	-	TGTGCCACCAGTGAGGGGACAAAGGCCGGGTACAAGCAGTTCTTC	CATSEGTKAGYKQFF
TRBV28	TRBJ2-7	-	-	TGTGCCAGCACCAATGGGCCCTACGAGCAGTACTTC	CASTNGPYEQYF
TRBV28	TRBJ2-3	few	-	TGTGCCAGCAGTTTATTCCAGGGGATCTTGACAGATACGCAGTATTTT	CASSLFQGILTDTQYF
TRBV10-2	TRBJ2-7	-	-	TGCGCCAGCAGTGCGAAACGACTAGTCGAGCAGTACTTC	CASSAKRLVEQYF
TRBV5-1	TRBJ2-7	-	TRBD2	TGCGCCAGCAGCTTGGGTAGCGGGGGTGGGGAGCAGTACTTC	CASSLGSGGGEQYF
TRBV7-6	TRBJ2-1	few	TRBD1	TGTGCCAGCAGCCCGGGGACAGGGGGATATTACAATGAGCAGTTCTTC	CASSPGTGGYYNEQFF
TRBV12-3/TRBV12-4	TRBJ1-5	few	-	TGTGCCAGCAGTTTCCGGGTAAATCAGCCCCAGCATTTT	CASSFRVNQPQHF
TRBV5-1	TRBJ2-3	few	TRBD2	TGCGCCAGCAGCTTGACAGCGGGAGCTATAGATACGCAGTATTTT	CASSLTAGAIDTQYF
TRBV12-3/TRBV12-4	TRBJ1-5	few	-	TGTGCCAGCAGTTCCGGGGGATATAGCAATCAGCCCCAGCATTTT	CASSSGGYSNQPQHF
TRBV9	TRBJ2-5	-	TRBD2	TGTGCCAGCAGCGTAGGACTAGCGGGTATGAAGACCCAGTACTTC	CASSVGLAGMKTQYF
TRBV7-2	TRBJ2-7	-	TRBD1	TGTGCCAGCAGCCCGGACAGGAGTGGCTACGAGCAGTACTTC	CASSPDRSGYEQYF
TRBV5-1	TRBJ2-5	-	-	TGCGCCAGCAGCTTGGACAGGGTCAAGGAGACCCAGTACTTC	CASSLDRVKETQYF
TRBV5-1	TRBJ1-2	few	-	TGCGCCAGCAGCTCTGGCCAAGGCTACACCTTC	CASSSGQGYTF
TRBV5-1	TRBJ2-7	-	-	TGCGCCAGCAGCTTGGGTTCTGGAGCCGGCGAGCAGTACTTC	CASSLGSGAGEQYF
TRBV15	TRBJ2-7	few	TRBD1	TGTGCCACCAGCAGAGAATTTGGTGGGGGCAGGACAGGGGTTTCCTACGAGCAGTACTTC	CATSREFGGGRTGVSYEQYF
TRBV4-1	TRBJ1-5	few	-	TGCGCCAGCAGCCAAGTCCGGTTAGGGAATCAGCCCCAGCATTTT	CASSQVRLGNQPQHF
TRBV7-9	TRBJ1-2	-	TRBD1	TGTGCCAGTCAGGGGGTTATTGGCTACACCTTC	CASQGVIGYTF
TRBV4-3	TRBJ2-1	-	-	TGCGCCAGCAGCCAAGATGTGCGTGATGAGCAGTTCTTC	CASSQDVRDEQFF
TRBV7-2	TRBJ2-3	few	TRBD2	TGTGCCGCCAGCAGTTCTACCGGGTCTACTAGCGGAAACCACCAGGCCGCAGATACGCAGTATTTT	CAASSSTGSTSGNHQAADTQYF
TRBV7-2	TRBJ2-1	few	-	TGTGCCAGCAGCTTAATCGAGTACTACAATGAGCAGTTCTTC	CASSLIEYYNEQFF
TRBV6-5	TRBJ1-6	-	-	TGTGCCAGCAGTTACTCATGGGGTTCACCCCTCCACTTT	CASSYSWGSPLHF
TRBV12-3/TRBV12-4	TRBJ2-7	few	-	TGTGCCAGCAGTTTAACCGAGAGGGGCTACGAGCAGTACTTC	CASSLTERGYEQYF
TRBV29-1	TRBJ1-1	-	-	TGCAGCGTTGATAGGGCAGGGGAAGCTTTCTTT	CSVDRAGEAFF
TRBV12-3/TRBV12-4	TRBJ2-7	few	-	TGTGCCAGCAGTAAGGGGGGGGGGCGCGGCTCCTACGAGCAGTACTTC	CASSKGGGRGSYEQYF
TRBV9	TRBJ2-1	-	-	TGTGCCAGCAGCCGGGATAGCGCGGGGAATGAGCAGTTCTTC	CASSRDSAGNEQFF
TRBV5-1	TRBJ2-5	-	-	TGCGCCAGCAGCTCGGACTTATGGGAGACCCAGTACTTC	CASSSDLWETQYF
TRBV20-1	TRBJ1-2	-	-	TGCAGTGCTAAGGGGATCTATGGCTACACCTTC	CSAKGIYGYTF
TRBV5-1	TRBJ2-2	-	TRBD1	TGCGCCAGCAGCGCGACAGGGACCACCGGGGAGCTGTTTTTT	CASSATGTTGELFF
TRBV28	TRBJ2-6	-	-	TGTGCCAGCAGGGTTGCCGGGGCTGGGGCCAACGTCCTGACTTTC	CASRVAGAGANVLTF
TRBV19	TRBJ1-2	few	TRBD1	TGTGCCAGTAGTAGGGGACAGGGGGCAGAAGACTACACCTTC	CASSRGQGAEDYTF
TRBV25-1	TRBJ2-3	few	TRBD2	TGTGCCAGCAGTGATAGCGGGGCGATTTTAGATACGCAGTATTTT	CASSDSGAILDTQYF
TRBV29-1	TRBJ1-2	-	TRBD1	TGCAGCGTTGACAAAGGGGGCAAGCATGGCTACACCTTC	CSVDKGGKHGYTF
TRBV29-1	TRBJ2-6	-	-	TGCAGCGTCCGGACTTCTAGCTCTGGGGCCAACGTCCTGACTTTC	CSVRTSSSGANVLTF
TRBV11-2	TRBJ2-6	many	TRBD1	TGTGCCAGCAGCCCGATTAAGATGACAGGGCTGACTGGGGCCAACGTCCTGACTTTC	CASSPIKMTGLTGANVLTF
TRBV25-1	TRBJ2-1	-	-	TGTGCCAGCAGACCGACTGGGGAATACAATGAGCAGTTCTTC	CASRPTGEYNEQFF
TRBV28	TRBJ2-3	-	-	TGTGCCAGCAGTTTGTGGACAAACACAGATACGCAGTATTTT	CASSLWTNTDTQYF
TRBV24-1	TRBJ2-3	-	-	TGTGCCACCAGTGACGGGGGAGGAGGGTATGGCACAGATACGCAGTATTTT	CATSDGGGGYGTDTQYF
TRBV5-5	TRBJ2-3	-	-	TGTGCCAGCAGCTATGGAATGGCTGGAGATACGCAGTATTTT	CASSYGMAGDTQYF
TRBV3-1	TRBJ2-3	-	-	TGTGCCAGCAGCCACCTCAGGGCCGATACGCAGTATTTT	CASSHLRADTQYF